What follows are 4 T cell receptor beta chains derived from one specimen sequenced in a study of T cell changes during pregnancy in multiple sclerosis. Clones were read by immunoSEQ multiplex PCR, and TCRdb kept only the in-frame ones, dropping some. The sample lists tens of thousands of clones, less than 90% occurring once. The sequencing used peripheral blood, collected before pregnancy. Receptors originate from a female donor with multiple sclerosis, enrolled in a pregnancy study.

The chain recombines TRBV6-1 with TRBJ2-7, with a weak D call TRBD1 (6 bases). CDR3 length: 13 residues. The V and J ends lost 6 bases and 3 bases respectively, with 12 bases between them. CDR1 is MNHNS and CDR2 is SASEGT in the germline V gene. The CDR3 nucleotides are TGTGCCAGCAGGTGGGGGACACTCTACGAGCAGTACTTC. Amino acids: CASRWGTLYEQYF.

Notes on this clone: One end of the junction is discordant with germline, which a read error may explain. This rearrangement joins TRBV5-6 to TRBJ2-1; weak D call: TRBD2 (5 bases). The CDR3 spans 13 residues. Germline CDR1 is SGHDT and CDR2 is YYEEEE. The CDR3 DNA follows: TGTGCCAGCTGCTTCGGACTGGTCGATGAGCAGTTCTTC. It is translated as CASCFGLVDEQFF.

The V and J genes are TRBV18 and TRBJ2-7; 10 bases map to TRBD2. The CDR3 spans 17 residues. The junction had 13 bases not matched to a gene; V was cut back by 3 bases and J by 5 bases. Germline V gives CDR1 KGHSH, CDR2 LQKENI. The CDR3 here is CASSPSSSGGVPNEQYF. The CDR3, as DNA: TGTGCCAGCTCACCGTCCTCCAGCGGGGGGGTCCCCAACGAGCAGTACTTC.

The V gene is TRBV19, the J gene TRBJ2-1, with 14 bases matching TRBD2. Germline CDR1 is LNHDA and CDR2 is SQIVND (reference sequence). This CDR3 comprises 18 residues. The V segment lost 9 bases and the J segment 1 base; nucleotides outside the gene matches: 11. CDR3 nucleotides: TGTGCCAGATGGCCCCGGGGGACTAGCGGGGGTTCCTACAATGAGCAGTTCTTC. It yields the protein CARWPRGTSGGSYNEQFF.